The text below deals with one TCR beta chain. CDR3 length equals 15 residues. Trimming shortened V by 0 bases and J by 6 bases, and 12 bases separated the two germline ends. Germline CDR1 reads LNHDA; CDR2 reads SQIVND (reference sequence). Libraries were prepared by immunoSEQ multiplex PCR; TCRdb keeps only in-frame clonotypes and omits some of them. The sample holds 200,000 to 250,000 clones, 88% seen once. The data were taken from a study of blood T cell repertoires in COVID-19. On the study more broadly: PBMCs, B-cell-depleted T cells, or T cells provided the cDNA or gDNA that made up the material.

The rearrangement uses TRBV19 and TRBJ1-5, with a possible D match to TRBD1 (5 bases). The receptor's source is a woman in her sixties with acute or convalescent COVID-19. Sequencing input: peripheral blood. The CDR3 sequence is CASSIDLAGRQPQHF. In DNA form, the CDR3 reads TGTGCCAGTAGTATAGATCTGGCAGGGCGTCAGCCCCAGCATTTT.